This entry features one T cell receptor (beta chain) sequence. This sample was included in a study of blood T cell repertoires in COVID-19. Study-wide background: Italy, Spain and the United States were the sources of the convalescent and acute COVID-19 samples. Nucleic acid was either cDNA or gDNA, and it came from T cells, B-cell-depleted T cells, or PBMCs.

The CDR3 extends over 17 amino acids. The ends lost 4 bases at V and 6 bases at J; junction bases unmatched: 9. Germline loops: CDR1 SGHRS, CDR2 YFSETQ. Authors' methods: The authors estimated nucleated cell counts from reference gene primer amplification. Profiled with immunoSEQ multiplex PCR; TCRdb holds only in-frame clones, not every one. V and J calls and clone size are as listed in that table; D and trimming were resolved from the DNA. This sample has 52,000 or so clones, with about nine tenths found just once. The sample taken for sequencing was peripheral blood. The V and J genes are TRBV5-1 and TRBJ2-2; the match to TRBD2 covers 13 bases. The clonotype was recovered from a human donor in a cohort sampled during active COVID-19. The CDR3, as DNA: TGCGCCAGCAGCCCCGGACTAGCGGGAGCAACGTCCGGGGAGCTGTTTTTT. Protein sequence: CASSPGLAGATSGELFF.